The present T cell receptor (beta chain) was sequenced within a study of CD8+ T cells in alopecia areata. Study-wide results and limits: Across lesional scalp, and particularly alopecia totalis/universalis, clonality surpassed that of normal scalp. Many expanded lesional clones remained in scalp and blood on tofacitinib.

Treatment indicated: oral pan-JAK inhibitor, 5-10 mg twice daily. Sorting from PBMCs produced CD4+ and CD8+ T cells. The CDR3 sequence is 16 residues long. From germline, CDR1 is MGHRA and CDR2 YSYEKL. The V gene lost 3 bases and the J gene lost 2 bases, with 13 bases spanning the gap. This clone was observed a few times. Its antigen is currently unknown. Extracted from the samples, RNA was reverse transcribed into cDNA to serve as the sequencing template. Here immunoSEQ multiplex PCR was the method, and the copy in TCRdb shows in-frame clones only, minus some. The repertoire holds roughly 100,000 clones, about nine tenths seen once, with approximately 12% in the top ten.

J is TRBJ2-2 and V is TRBV4-1; maybe TRBD2 (6 bases). The clonotype was recovered from a human donor with alopecia areata. Here the sequenced sample was CD8+ T cells sorted from blood, taken around week 34, from a patient treated with tofacitinib. As DNA, the CDR3 is TGCGCCAGCAGCCATTTTGCGGGACCCAACACCGGGGAGCTGTTTTTT. It specifies CASSHFAGPNTGELFF.